The rows below give T cell receptor beta chains drawn from one sample of a study of Ad26.COV2.S vaccination and SARS-CoV-2 variants. The table came from immunoSEQ multiplex PCR; TCRdb's copy has only in-frame clones and leaves some out. The sample includes roughly 300,000 clones, around nine tenths of them seen just once. The material was peripheral blood, obtained in a trial of Ad26.COV2.S vaccine versus placebo. The receptors stem from a person between 18 and 65 years old who received the Ad26.COV2.S COVID-19 vaccine or a placebo. Both conserved end residues are part of each CDR3. The D gene is left open where the match is weak. Size is omitted from some rows. Given values are once, few, many or a class for expanded clones.

cdr3_length	d_call	v_call	j_call	clone_size	cdr3_nt	cdr3_aa
14	-	TRBV28	TRBJ2-5	once	TGTGCCAGCAGTCGGACAGCTATTCCAGAGACCCAGTACTTC	CASSRTAIPETQYF
14	-	TRBV7-9	TRBJ1-2	once	TGTGCCAGCAGCCCTACCTACAGGGAGGATGGCTACACCTTC	CASSPTYREDGYTF
17	TRBD2	TRBV7-9	TRBJ2-3	-	TGTGCCAGCAGCCTGGGTGGACTAGCGGGGGCCCCAGATACGCAGTATTTT	CASSLGGLAGAPDTQYF
15	-	TRBV9	TRBJ2-1	few	TGTGCCAGCAGCGTAGCGCTAGGCTCCTACAATGAGCAGTTCTTC	CASSVALGSYNEQFF
20	TRBD2	TRBV5-1	TRBJ2-5	-	TGCGCCAGCAGCTTGGGTGGACTAGCGGGCACTCTAAACCACCAAGAGACCCAGTACTTC	CASSLGGLAGTLNHQETQYF
13	-	TRBV12-3/TRBV12-4	TRBJ1-2	-	TGTGCCAGCAGACCGCACGGTTACTATGGCTACACCTTC	CASRPHGYYGYTF
15	-	TRBV27	TRBJ2-1	once	TGTGCCAGCAGTTTAGACGGAACCTCCTACAATGAGCAGTTCTTC	CASSLDGTSYNEQFF
19	TRBD2	TRBV4-1	TRBJ2-7	-	TGCGCCAGCAGCCAAGCACCACCTGGGACTAGCGGGGGACGCTACGAGCAGTACTTC	CASSQAPPGTSGGRYEQYF
15	TRBD2	TRBV30	TRBJ2-7	few	TGTGCCTGGAGTGCAAATCTAGCGGAACCCTACGAGCAGTACTTC	CAWSANLAEPYEQYF
13	-	TRBV13	TRBJ1-4	-	TGTGCCAGCAGCTTCTACAGGGATGAAAAACTGTTTTTT	CASSFYRDEKLFF
16	-	TRBV6-5	TRBJ1-6	-	TGTGCCAGCAGTTACTCGGGTCCGGGAGGGACCTCACCCCTCCACTTT	CASSYSGPGGTSPLHF
14	-	TRBV28	TRBJ2-3	-	TGTGCCAGCAGTCCCGACAGGTCCACAGATACGCAGTATTTT	CASSPDRSTDTQYF
18	TRBD2	TRBV7-9	TRBJ2-7	-	TGTGCCAGCAGCCTCGCTGGACTAGCGGGTCTAACGTCCTACGAGCAGTACTTC	CASSLAGLAGLTSYEQYF
15	-	TRBV3-1/TRBV3-2	TRBJ2-1	-	TGTGCCAGCAGGCATGCTAGCAATACCTACAATGAGCAGTTCTTC	CASRHASNTYNEQFF
14	-	TRBV4-1	TRBJ2-2	once	TGCGCCAGCAGCCATTTCCAGAACACCGGGGAGCTGTTTTTT	CASSHFQNTGELFF
16	TRBD1	TRBV5-1	TRBJ1-3	-	TGCGCCAGCAGCTTGGCCCCGACAGGGACTGGAAACACCATATATTTT	CASSLAPTGTGNTIYF
15	-	TRBV5-5	TRBJ2-1	-	TGTGCCAGCAGCTACCTAGCGCAATCCTACAATGAGCAGTTCTTC	CASSYLAQSYNEQFF
17	-	TRBV27	TRBJ1-6	-	TGTGCCAGCAGTTTATCGAGCCCCCGCTCCTATAATTCACCCCTCCACTTT	CASSLSSPRSYNSPLHF
16	TRBD1	TRBV5-1	TRBJ2-1	-	TGCGCCAGCAGGCCCGGGACAGGGGGCTCCTACAATGAGCAGTTCTTC	CASRPGTGGSYNEQFF
16	TRBD2	TRBV4-1	TRBJ2-3	-	TGCGCCAGCAGCCAACCAACTAGCGGGGGGACCCCTACGCAGTATTTT	CASSQPTSGGTPTQYF
13	-	TRBV29-1	TRBJ1-4	many	TGCAGCGTTATTTGGGGGGTTGAGGAAAAACTGTTTTTT	CSVIWGVEEKLFF
15	TRBD1	TRBV28	TRBJ1-4	-	TGTGCCAGCAAGACAACAGGGGGCGGTAATGAAAAACTGTTTTTT	CASKTTGGGNEKLFF
14	-	TRBV30	TRBJ1-2	-	TGTGCCTGGAGTGTAAACGGGCAGGTCGGCGGCTACACCTTC	CAWSVNGQVGGYTF
14	TRBD1	TRBV6-6	TRBJ1-1	few	TGTGCCAGCAGTGATCAGGGGGCAGATACTGAAGCTTTCTTT	CASSDQGADTEAFF
15	TRBD2	TRBV18	TRBJ2-1	-	TGTGCCAGCTCCCCGAGCGGGGGGGCCCTCAATGAGCAGTTCTTC	CASSPSGGALNEQFF
15	-	TRBV25-1	TRBJ1-1	-	TGTGCCAGCAGTGCTCTGATTGGGGGGCACACTGAAGCTTTCTTT	CASSALIGGHTEAFF
12	TRBD1	TRBV19	TRBJ1-2	-	TGTGCCTCTCGGACAGGGGACTATGGCTACACCTTC	CASRTGDYGYTF
13	-	TRBV2	TRBJ2-7	-	TGTGCCAGCAGTGAAACTAGAAGGAACGAGCAGTACTTC	CASSETRRNEQYF
15	-	TRBV6-6	TRBJ2-1	-	TGTGCCAGCAGTTACAGGAGGGAATCGTTCAATGAGCAGTTCTTC	CASSYRRESFNEQFF
17	TRBD1	TRBV19	TRBJ2-4	-	TGTGCCAGCAGCCGGACAGGTGTTCCCCTAGCCAAAAACATTCAGTACTTC	CASSRTGVPLAKNIQYF
17	TRBD1	TRBV18	TRBJ1-2	-	TGTGCCAGCTCACCCCGGACAGGGTGGGGAGTTAACTATGGCTACACCTTC	CASSPRTGWGVNYGYTF
14	-	TRBV7-9	TRBJ1-2	-	TGTGCCAGCGAGAAGACCGGGATCCCCTATGGCTACACCTTC	CASEKTGIPYGYTF
14	TRBD2	TRBV19	TRBJ2-5	-	TGTGCCAGTAGTCCCCGGGGGGGCCTTGAGACCCAGTACTTC	CASSPRGGLETQYF
17	TRBD2	TRBV4-2	TRBJ2-1	once	TGTGCCAGCAGCCAAGATGGGCTAGCGGGAGCTTACACTGAGCAGTTCTTC	CASSQDGLAGAYTEQFF
15	TRBD1	TRBV28	TRBJ2-3	-	TGTGCCAGCACGGAACCGGGACAGGGGACAAATACGCAGTATTTT	CASTEPGQGTNTQYF